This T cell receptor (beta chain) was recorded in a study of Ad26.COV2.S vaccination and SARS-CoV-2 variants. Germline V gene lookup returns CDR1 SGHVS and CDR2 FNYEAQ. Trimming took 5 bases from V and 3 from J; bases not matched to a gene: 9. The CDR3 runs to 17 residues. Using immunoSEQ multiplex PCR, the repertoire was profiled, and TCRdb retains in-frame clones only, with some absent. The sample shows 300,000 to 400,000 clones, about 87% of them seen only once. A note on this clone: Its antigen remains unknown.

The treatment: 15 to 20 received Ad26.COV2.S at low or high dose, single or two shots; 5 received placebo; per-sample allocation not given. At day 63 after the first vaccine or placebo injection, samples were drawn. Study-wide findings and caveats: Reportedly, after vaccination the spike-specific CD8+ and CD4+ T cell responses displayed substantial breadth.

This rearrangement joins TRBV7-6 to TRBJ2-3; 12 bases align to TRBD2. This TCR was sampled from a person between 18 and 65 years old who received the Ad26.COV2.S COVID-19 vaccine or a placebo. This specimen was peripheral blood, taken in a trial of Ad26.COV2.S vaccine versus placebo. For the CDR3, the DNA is TGTGCCAGCAGCCCCCGGGCTAGCGGGGGGGTAACAGATACGCAGTATTTT. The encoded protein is CASSPRASGGVTDTQYF.